This TCR beta chain emerged from a study of cytomegalovirus exposure and HLA in healthy donors. Study-level points and caveats: Analyses of presence/absence relied on an assumption of roughly uniform sequencing depth across donors. Under in vitro conditions, a few CMV-associated chains were confirmed as specific for CMV antigens.

For this clone: Its antigen is unknown.

The CDR3 length is 15 residues. J lost 4 bases, V lost 4 bases, and 9 bases had no gene match. Germline V lookup: CDR1 WSHSY, CDR2 SAAADI. The PCR had 60 Vbeta and 13 Jbeta primers. Profiling relied on immunoSEQ multiplex PCR, and the TCRdb table lists in-frame clones only, not all of them. The sample includes some 90,000 clones, under 75% of them seen just once. Sequencing input: PBMCs. The rearrangement joins TRBV10-2 to TRBJ1-1, with TRBD1 matching 7 bases. The TCR comes from a man in his forties or fifties in good health and CMV-seronegative. Written as DNA, the CDR3 is TGCGCCAGCAGTGCCGACAGGGCCCTGACCACTGAAGCTTTCTTT. Translation gives CASSADRALTTEAFF.